The 9 T cell receptor beta chains listed next were all sequenced from one sample in a study of read filtering for tumor transcriptome and immune sequencing. This library used roughly 430 ng RNA and molecular barcoded adaptors spanning alpha/delta and beta/gamma chains. TCRdb used MiXCR to reprocess the reads, holding one entry per CDR3 protein. The sample consists of roughly 93,000 distinct CDR3 sequences, 20% to 25% of them appearing once. Sequenced: a population of CD138-negative cells sorted from bone marrow. These receptor sequences come from a donor at least 40 years old with multiple myeloma.

Ten or more counts support this clonotype. V and J are TRBV5-1 and TRBJ1-1; possible D gene TRBD1, 6 bases. The V gene lost 2 bases and the J gene lost 6 bases, with 11 bases spanning the gap. The CDR3 spans 13 residues. CDR1 and CDR2 (germline): SGHRS, YFSETQ. The CDR3 DNA follows: TGCGCCAGCAGCTTACAGGGTGGGGCTGAAGCTTTCTTT. As protein: CASSLQGGAEAFF.

This clonotype has only a few counts. The chain carries TRBV29-1 and TRBJ1-5, with 8 bases that match TRBD1. Germline V gene lookup returns CDR1 SQVTM and CDR2 ANQGSEA. This CDR3 region has 12 residues. The J segment lost 7 bases and the V segment lost 4 bases, leaving 3 bases of the junction unmatched. This CDR3 reads CSVAGQGQPQHF. CDR3 DNA: TGCAGCGTTGCCGGACAGGGCCAGCCCCAGCATTTT.

In regard to this clonotype: This clone may be a read error of a much larger clone one base away. V usage is TRBV19 and J usage is TRBJ2-5, with D perhaps TRBD1 or TRBD2 (5 bases each). This CDR3 has 16 residues. Germline V gives CDR1 LNHDA, CDR2 SQIVND (reference sequence). The DNA for the CDR3 is TGTACCAGTACCCCCTTACCGGGAAAGGGGCAAGAGACCCAGTACTTC. Its translation: CTSTPLPGKGQETQYF.

As concerns this clonotype: No conserved phenylalanine or tryptophan ends this CDR3, so it is likely a read error. V usage is TRBV20-1 and J usage is TRBJ2-1, with 9 bases identical to TRBD1. The V and J ends lost 0 bases and 6 bases, in that order; junction bases with no gene match: 9. The germline gives CDR1 DFQATT, CDR2 SNEGSKA (reference sequence). This CDR3 contains 16 residues. CDR3 nucleotides: TGCAGTGCTAGAGATAGACGACAGGGGGGGTGCAATGAGCAGTTCCTC. Protein product: CSARDRRQGGCNEQFL.

This clonotype was counted ten times or more. The chain is built from TRBV10-3 and TRBJ2-2; 10 bases map to TRBD1. With V trimmed by 6 bases and J by 3 bases, 4 bases remained unmatched. Germline V gene lookup returns CDR1 ENHRY and CDR2 SYGVKD. This CDR3 has 15 residues. CDR3 bases: TGTGCCATCAGGGGACAGGGGTCGGACACCGGGGAGCTGTTTTTT. Its translation: CAIRGQGSDTGELFF.

This clonotype came up many times. The genes are TRBV5-1 and TRBJ2-7, with 10 bases lining up with TRBD1. From germline, CDR1 is SGHRS and CDR2 YFSETQ. The CDR3 has 13 residues. V shed 6 bases, J shed 5 bases, and the junction held 5 bases outside the gene matches. In nucleotides, the CDR3 is TGCGCCAGCAAAGGGACAGGGGTCCACGAGCAGTACTTC. The encoded protein is CASKGTGVHEQYF.

This clonotype was found many times. The rearrangement uses TRBV28 and TRBJ2-3; D might be TRBD2 (5 bases). The germline V gene has CDR1 MDHEN and CDR2 SYDVKM. CDR3 length: 13 residues. The V and J ends lost 6 bases and 5 bases respectively, with 12 bases between them. The CDR3 DNA reads as TGTGCCAGCAGCACCGGACGGGGAGATACGCAGTATTTT. This sequence encodes CASSTGRGDTQYF.

This chain connects TRBV5-1 to TRBJ1-5; TRBD1 is a possible D gene (6 bases). This CDR3 is built from 16 residues. Germline V gene lookup returns CDR1 SGHRS and CDR2 YFSETQ. V lost 0 bases and J lost 3, with 13 bases in between. The CDR3 spells CASSLGGGGNNQPQHF. CDR3 coding DNA: TGCGCCAGCAGCTTGGGCGGAGGGGGGAACAATCAGCCCCAGCATTTT.

This clonotype was detected many times. The chain carries TRBV28 and TRBJ2-3; 14 bases align to TRBD2. Germline trimming cut 4 bases from V and 7 bases from J; bases unmatched to any gene: 7. This CDR3 has 16 residues. CDR1 and CDR2 (germline): MDHEN, SYDVKM. The CDR3 coding sequence is TGTGCCAGCAGTTCCCTAGGACTAGCGGGGGGATATACGCAGTATTTT. This codes for CASSSLGLAGGYTQYF.